The 27 T cell receptor beta chains below were found in one sample sequenced in a study of early T cells in non-severe SARS-CoV-2 infection. TCRdb processed the 5' RACE reads anew with MiXCR; each CDR3 protein has one entry. The sample has some 45,000 distinct CDR3 sequences, 3.5% to 5% seen once. Sequenced: whole blood. The receptors derive from an adult who was a healthcare worker with PCR-confirmed SARS-CoV-2 infection or an uninfected control (not recorded which).

V and J are TRBV6-6 and TRBJ2-1, with D tentatively TRBD2 (6 bases). This CDR3 is 15 amino acids long. Trimming took 6 bases from V and 3 from J, leaving 15 bases between them. Germline V lookup: CDR1 MNHNY, CDR2 SVGAGI (reference sequence). The DNA of the CDR3 is TGTGCCAGCAGCAAGGGACTCGACGTCTACAATGAGCAGTTCTTC. As protein: CASSKGLDVYNEQFF.

This clonotype was found many times. The chain uses TRBV5-1 and TRBJ2-1; 8 positions agree with TRBD1. The J segment lost 6 bases and the V segment lost 4 bases, leaving 9 bases of the junction unmatched. Germline V gene data show CDR1 as SGHRS and CDR2 as YFSETQ. The CDR3 runs to 15 residues. CDR3 loop: CASSPGQGRGNEQFF. In nucleotides, the CDR3 is TGCGCCAGCAGCCCTGGACAGGGCAGAGGCAATGAGCAGTTCTTC.

This clonotype was seen many times. The V gene is TRBV6-6, the J gene TRBJ2-3; 11 nucleotides align to TRBD2. Looked up from germline, CDR1 is MNHNY and CDR2 is SVGAGI (reference sequence). The ends lost 2 bases at V and 0 bases at J; junction bases unmatched: 7. The CDR3 loop spans 18 amino acids. CDR3 residues: CASSYPSGGPMSTDTQYF. DNA for the CDR3: TGTGCCAGCAGTTACCCTAGCGGGGGGCCTATGAGCACAGATACGCAGTATTTT.

In this sample, this clonotype turned up many times. V gene TRBV27 combines with J gene TRBJ2-2; D may be TRBD2 (7 bases). The V end was cut by 1 base, the J end by 4 bases, with 13 bases between. CDR1 is MNHEY, CDR2 SMNVEV, per germline (reference sequence). The CDR3 covers 16 residues. The CDR3 spells CASSLLRGGTTGELFF. As DNA, the CDR3 is TGTGCCAGCAGTTTATTGAGGGGGGGGACCACCGGGGAGCTGTTTTTT.

This clonotype was observed many times. In DNA, the CDR3 is TGTGCCAGCAGGGGGGACGGAGGGACTGAAGCTTTCTTT. Translating gives CASRGDGGTEAFF. The J gene is TRBJ1-1, the V gene TRBV2; tentatively, D is TRBD1 (5 bases). Looked up from germline, CDR1 is SNHLY and CDR2 is FYNNEI. This CDR3 contains 13 residues. V was trimmed by 6 bases and J by 5 bases, leaving 13 bases between them.

This clonotype was counted at least ten times. V is TRBV7-6 and J is TRBJ2-7, with 9 bases identical to TRBD2. The CDR3 is 13 amino acids. The ends lost 5 bases at V and 3 bases at J; junction bases unmatched: 2. The V gene's germline CDR1 is SGHVS and CDR2 FNYEAQ. CDR3 loop: CASSQTSGYEQYF. In nucleotides, the CDR3 is TGTGCCAGCAGCCAGACTAGCGGCTACGAGCAGTACTTC.

The gene calls are TRBV28 and TRBJ1-1; 10 bases align to TRBD1. The CDR3 totals 12 residues. CDR1 and CDR2 from the germline V gene are MDHEN and SYDVKM. Trimming took 6 bases from V and 11 from J; bases not matched to a gene: 6. The CDR3 coding sequence is TGTGCCAGCAGCCACGGACAGGGGGGGGCTTTCTTT. This translates into CASSHGQGGAFF.

This clonotype was seen repeatedly, ten times or more. V and J are TRBV7-9 and TRBJ1-1; D not resolved. The CDR3 runs to 12 residues. Germline V gives CDR1 SEHNR, CDR2 FQNEAQ (reference sequence). Trimming cost V 1 base and J 4 bases, with 4 bases left between them. The CDR3 bases are TGTGCCAGCAGCTTAGTTCTCACTGAAGCTTTCTTT. It specifies CASSLVLTEAFF.

This clonotype was detected many times. The chain is built from TRBV27 and TRBJ2-1; D tentatively fits TRBD1 or TRBD2 (5 bases each). CDR1 MNHEY and CDR2 SMNVEV come from the germline V gene (reference sequence). The ends were cut back, 7 bases at V and 5 bases at J, with 15 bases in the middle. The CDR3 totals 14 residues. CDR3 in amino acids: CASKTDGTDNEQFF. In nucleotides, the CDR3 is TGTGCCAGCAAGACCGACGGGACGGACAATGAGCAGTTCTTC.

V and J are TRBV29-1 and TRBJ2-5; no reliable D call. This CDR3 is built from 14 residues. The germline V and J ends were trimmed by 6 bases and 1 base, with 15 bases remaining between them. Germline CDR1 and CDR2: SQVTM and ANQGSEA. The CDR3 DNA follows: TGCAGCGTGGCACCCTCGAACCCCCAAGAGACCCAGTACTTC. Amino acids: CSVAPSNPQETQYF.

This clonotype has a count of ten or more. The V gene is TRBV4-2, the J gene TRBJ2-7; 7 bases agree with TRBD1. V shed 5 bases, J shed 2 bases, and the junction held 9 bases outside the gene matches. This CDR3 region has 15 residues. Germline V lookup: CDR1 LGHNA, CDR2 YNFKEQ. The CDR3: CASSSIPGTAYEQYF. The CDR3 bases are TGTGCCAGCAGCTCCATCCCCGGGACAGCCTACGAGCAGTACTTC.

Many counts were recorded for this clonotype. The chain couples TRBV7-9 to TRBJ2-5; TRBD1 matches at 9 bases. There are 16 residues in the CDR3. The V gene end was trimmed by 5 bases and the J gene end by 1 base; junction bases not matched to a gene: 8. Per the germline V gene, CDR1 is SEHNR and CDR2 is FQNEAQ (reference sequence). CDR3 coding DNA: TGTGCCAGCAGCCCTGTGGGACAGGGTGCCCAAGAGACCCAGTACTTC. It specifies CASSPVGQGAQETQYF.

This clonotype was picked up a small number of times. The chain uses TRBV10-3 and TRBJ2-7; 10 bases line up with TRBD2. The CDR3 runs to 14 residues. Germline CDR1 and CDR2: ENHRY and SYGVKD. After removal of 2 bases from V and 9 bases from J, the junction contained 7 bases not matched to a gene. CDR3 nucleotides: TGTGCCATCAGTGAGCTAGCGGGAGACGCCGGGCAGTACTTC. It yields the protein CAISELAGDAGQYF.

This chain uses TRBV19 with TRBJ2-2, with D maybe TRBD1 (6 bases). Deletions cut 6 bases from V and 2 bases from J, with 16 bases between. CDR1 is LNHDA and CDR2 is SQIVND in the germline V gene (reference sequence). This CDR3 region has 16 residues. CDR3 nucleotides: TGTGCCAGTAGCAAACGGGACATCGGAAACACCGGGGAGCTGTTTTTT. Protein sequence: CASSKRDIGNTGELFF.

This chain links TRBV30 with TRBJ2-3; D is possibly TRBD1 or TRBD2 (5 bases each). V lost 0 bases, J lost 4 bases, and 8 bases lay in between. The length of the CDR3 is 13 residues. CDR1 is GTSNPN, CDR2 SVGIG, per germline (reference sequence). CDR3 region: CAWSVRGADTQYF. CDR3 DNA: TGTGCCTGGAGTGTACGAGGGGCAGATACGCAGTATTTT.

This clonotype came up many times. At one end the junction does not follow the germline gene, possibly because of a read error. J is TRBJ2-1 and V is TRBV27; tentatively, D is TRBD1 (7 bases). CDR1 is MNHEY, CDR2 SMNVEV, per germline (reference sequence). The CDR3 spans 14 residues. The CDR3 loop reads CVSSRQGLYNEQFF. In nucleotides, the CDR3 is TGTGTCAGCTCTAGACAGGGACTCTACAATGAGCAGTTCTTC.

This clonotype was recorded at least ten times. The rearrangement joins TRBV5-1 to TRBJ2-6; D is undetermined. Germline lookup yields CDR1 SGHRS and CDR2 YFSETQ. The CDR3 covers 15 residues. V shed 4 bases and J shed 3 bases, with 11 bases lying between them. The CDR3 bases are TGCGCCAGCAGCCCCGTTAACTTTGGGGCCAACGTCCTGACTTTC. Translation gives CASSPVNFGANVLTF.

This clonotype turned up a few times. CDR3 amino acids: CAISGLAGGREQFF. The CDR3 DNA follows: TGTGCCATCAGTGGGCTAGCGGGGGGACGGGAGCAGTTCTTC. The chain combines TRBV10-3 with TRBJ2-1; TRBD2 matches at 11 bases. CDR3 length: 14 amino acids. Trimming took 4 bases from V and 10 from J; bases not matched to a gene: 6. Germline V lookup: CDR1 ENHRY, CDR2 SYGVKD.

This clonotype is labeled as medium-sized (0.01 to 0.1%). The CDR3 DNA is TGTGCCAGCAGCGCGGGACGGTATAATTCACCCCTCCACTTT. Protein: CASSAGRYNSPLHF. This chain uses TRBV14 with TRBJ1-6, with D tentatively TRBD1 (5 bases). Between the trimmed V and J ends, which lost 5 bases and 4 bases, there was a span of 9 bases. Germline V gene lookup returns CDR1 SGHDN and CDR2 FVKESK. This CDR3 has 14 amino acids.

There are many counts of this clonotype. The chain links TRBV7-2 to TRBJ2-1; no firm D call. Germline V lookup: CDR1 SGHTA, CDR2 FQGNSA. The CDR3 has 12 residues. Trimming stripped 5 bases from V and 4 bases from J, with 6 bases between. CDR3 residues: CASSQYYNEQFF. The CDR3 DNA reads TGTGCCAGCAGCCAATATTACAATGAGCAGTTCTTC.

Ten or more counts support this clonotype. The chain uses TRBV9 and TRBJ2-5; no reliable D call. The CDR3 is made up of 12 amino acids. Per the germline V gene, CDR1 is SGDLS and CDR2 is YYNGEE. V shed 4 bases and J shed 5 bases, with 9 bases lying between them. The CDR3 loop is CASSTPRETQYF. Written as DNA, the CDR3 is TGTGCCAGCAGCACTCCCCGTGAGACCCAGTACTTC.

This clonotype occurred many times. This chain connects TRBV15 to TRBJ1-5; perhaps TRBD1 as D (6 bases). Trimming shortened V by 3 bases and J by 10 bases, and 16 bases separated the two germline ends. Germline CDR1 is LNHNV and CDR2 is YYDKDF (reference sequence). The CDR3 loop spans 14 amino acids. The CDR3 sequence is CATSRETTGYPQHF. The CDR3 DNA is TGTGCCACCAGCAGGGAGACAACAGGGTACCCCCAGCATTTT.

This clonotype was seen at least ten times. The J gene is TRBJ1-1, the V gene TRBV20-1, with TRBD1 identical over 9 bases. The ends lost 0 bases at V and 6 bases at J; junction bases unmatched: 8. CDR3 length: 15 amino acids. Per germline, CDR1 DFQATT and CDR2 SNEGSKA (reference sequence). The CDR3 DNA reads TGCAGTGCTAGAGATAGATACAGGGGGCGGCCTGAAGCTTTCTTT. This sequence encodes CSARDRYRGRPEAFF.

This clonotype has just a few counts. The V call is TRBV11-2, the J call TRBJ2-1; unclear D gene. The CDR3 loop spans 11 amino acids. V was cut by 5 bases and J by 10 bases, with 9 bases left in between. Germline V lookup: CDR1 SGHAT, CDR2 FQNNGV. CDR3 sequence reads: CASSRSREQFF. The CDR3 DNA sequence: TGTGCCAGCAGCCGGTCCAGGGAGCAGTTCTTC.

Many counts were recorded for this clonotype. Here the CDR3 DNA reads TGTGCCAGCAGCTTAGCTCCAGGGGAAGAGACCCAGTACTTC. Encoded protein: CASSLAPGEETQYF. This chain connects TRBV7-9 to TRBJ2-5; D is perhaps TRBD1 (6 bases). The CDR3 is made up of 14 amino acids. CDR1 and CDR2 (germline): SEHNR, FQNEAQ (reference sequence). Trimming pared 0 bases from V and 3 bases from J, leaving 8 bases between.

This clonotype was found many times. The chain has TRBV20-1 and TRBJ2-2; 8 nucleotides agree with TRBD2. With V trimmed by 0 bases and J by 5 bases, 2 bases remained unmatched. Germline V CDR1 and CDR2: DFQATT, SNEGSKA (reference sequence). This CDR3 is 14 amino acids long. This CDR3 reads CSARDLAGTGELFF. For the CDR3, the DNA is TGCAGTGCTAGAGACTTAGCGGGAACCGGGGAGCTGTTTTTT.

There are many counts of this clonotype. The chain joins TRBV18 to TRBJ2-5, with a tentative D call TRBD1 (5 bases). Germline V gene sequence: CDR1 KGHSH, CDR2 LQKENI. V was trimmed by 5 bases and J by 4 bases, leaving 8 bases between them. The CDR3 is made up of 12 amino acids. DNA of the CDR3: TGTGCCAGCTCAGCCGACAGAGAGACCCAGTACTTC. Translated: CASSADRETQYF.